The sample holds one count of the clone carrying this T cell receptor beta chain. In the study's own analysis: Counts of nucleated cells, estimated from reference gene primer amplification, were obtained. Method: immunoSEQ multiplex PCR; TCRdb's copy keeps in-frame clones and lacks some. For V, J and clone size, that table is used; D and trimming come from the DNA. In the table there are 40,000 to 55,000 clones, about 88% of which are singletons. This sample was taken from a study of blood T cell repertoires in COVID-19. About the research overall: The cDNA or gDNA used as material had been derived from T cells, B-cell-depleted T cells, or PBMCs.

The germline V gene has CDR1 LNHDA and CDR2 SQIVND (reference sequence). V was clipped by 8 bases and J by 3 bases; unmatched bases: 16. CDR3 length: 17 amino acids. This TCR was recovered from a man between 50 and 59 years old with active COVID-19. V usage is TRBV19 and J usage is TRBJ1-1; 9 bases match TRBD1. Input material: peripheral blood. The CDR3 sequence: CASRPVGDRVSDTEAFF. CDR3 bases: TGTGCCAGTCGACCTGTAGGGGACAGGGTTTCGGACACTGAAGCTTTCTTT. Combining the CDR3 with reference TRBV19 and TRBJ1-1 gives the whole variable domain DGGITQSPKYLFRKEGQNVTLSCEQNLNHDAMYWYRQDPGQGLRLIYYSQIVNDFQKGDIAEGYSVSREKKESFPLTVTSAQKNPTAFYLCASRPVGDRVSDTEAFFGQGTRLTVV.